The T cell receptor (beta chain) described here comes from a study of T cells after yellow fever vaccination. Study overall: Any fraction with a low cell number was prepared using SMART-Seq v4 Ultra Low Input. Overall study results and limits: Weaker, the secondary response had a peak occurring faster, on day 5 versus 15. Once the booster was given, most primary-vaccination clones reappeared, at 95% to 97% for CD4 and around 90% for CD8.

Concerning this clonotype itself: Its target is not known.

The authors made TCR cDNA by 5'RACE template switching, adding a universal primer site and UMIs. TCRdb used MiXCR to reprocess the 5' RACE reads, holding one entry per CDR3 protein. This table has around 300,000 distinct CDR3 sequences, 10% to 15% appearing once. The CDR3 runs to 14 residues. Germline lookup yields CDR1 MDHEN and CDR2 SYDVKM. V gave up 2 bases and J gave up 10 bases, with 15 bases separating them. The TCR comes from a young man who received the YFV17D yellow fever vaccine. Specimen: CD4+ T cells sorted from PBMCs, collected 45 days after the yellow fever booster vaccination. The chain joins TRBV28 to TRBJ2-1, with TRBD2 as a possible D gene (5 bases). The CDR3 coding sequence is TGTGCCAGCAGTTTAGATAGCGTTATAGAGGAGCAGTTCTTC. Its translation is CASSLDSVIEEQFF.